This TCR beta chain was identified in a study of cytomegalovirus exposure and HLA in healthy donors. PCR employed 60 Vbeta and 13 Jbeta primers. Sequenced by immunoSEQ multiplex PCR; TCRdb stores in-frame clones only, minus some. The repertoire holds approximately 130,000 clones, roughly 80% seen once, with about 1.6% in the top ten. V shed 2 bases, J shed 2 bases, and the junction held 8 bases outside the gene matches. The CDR3 length is 16 residues. Germline V lookup: CDR1 MNHEY, CDR2 SMNVEV (reference sequence). This clone came up a few times. The antigen remains undetermined. Everyone who donated was a healthy bone marrow donor. Nominally healthy donors provided the samples, though records likely missed some immune exposures. Study results and limitations: The classifier reportedly diagnosed cytomegalovirus status with high sensitivity and specificity. An assumption of roughly uniform sequencing depth across donors underlay the presence/absence analyses.

This receptor was obtained from a man aged 35-49 years in good health and CMV-seronegative. Sequencing input: PBMCs. This chain connects TRBV27 to TRBJ2-7, with TRBD1 matching over 8 bases. Here the CDR3 reads CASSLSSGQDPYEQYF. The CDR3 DNA sequence: TGTGCCAGCAGTTTAAGTTCGGGACAGGATCCCTACGAGCAGTACTTC.